The present TCR beta chain was sequenced within a study of T cells in Graves' hyperthyroidism and ophthalmopathy. There were TCR beta CDR3 regions amplified from RNA transcripts. During a first-round RT-PCR of the TCR CDR3, the HTBI primer set was used. TCRdb analysed the multiplex PCR reads with MiXCR anew, one entry per CDR3 protein. Of about 610,000 distinct CDR3 sequences in the sample, roughly 15% were seen once. This clonotype was recorded many times. The origin of this receptor is a woman aged 40 to 50 with Graves' ophthalmopathy. Sequenced sample: blood.

The CDR3 DNA follows: TGTGCCAGCTCCCCCACAGGGTACGGCTACGAGCAGTACTTC. Translated, it gives CASSPTGYGYEQYF. V gene TRBV18 combines with J gene TRBJ2-7, with D perhaps matching TRBD1 (6 bases). There are 14 residues in the CDR3. Germline V gives CDR1 KGHSH, CDR2 LQKENI. Trimming left V 6 bases short and J 3 bases short, with 15 bases between.